The entry below describes one T cell receptor (beta chain). Profiled with immunoSEQ multiplex PCR; TCRdb holds only in-frame clones, not every one. The sample consists of about 250,000 clones, 85% to 90% of them appearing once. The data derive from a study of blood T cell repertoires in COVID-19. Background on the study: From T cells, B-cell-depleted T cells, or PBMCs came the material, which was cDNA or gDNA.

Among Cohort 3 donors, those recovered had two negative PCRs, clearance, or symptom resolution. With V trimmed by 4 bases and J by 6 bases, 7 bases remained unmatched. The CDR3 extends over 15 amino acids. Germline values: CDR1 LGHDT, CDR2 YNNKEL (reference sequence). The material sequenced was PBMCs or T cells enriched from blood (not recorded which). This clonotype was sampled from a young man who had recovered from COVID-19. V usage is TRBV3-1 (or the pseudogene TRBV3-2) and J usage is TRBJ2-7, with TRBD2 matching 12 bases. CDR3 bases: TGTGCCAGCAGCCCCTGGCCTAGCGGGAGGGCCGAGCAGTACTTC. Translation gives CASSPWPSGRAEQYF.